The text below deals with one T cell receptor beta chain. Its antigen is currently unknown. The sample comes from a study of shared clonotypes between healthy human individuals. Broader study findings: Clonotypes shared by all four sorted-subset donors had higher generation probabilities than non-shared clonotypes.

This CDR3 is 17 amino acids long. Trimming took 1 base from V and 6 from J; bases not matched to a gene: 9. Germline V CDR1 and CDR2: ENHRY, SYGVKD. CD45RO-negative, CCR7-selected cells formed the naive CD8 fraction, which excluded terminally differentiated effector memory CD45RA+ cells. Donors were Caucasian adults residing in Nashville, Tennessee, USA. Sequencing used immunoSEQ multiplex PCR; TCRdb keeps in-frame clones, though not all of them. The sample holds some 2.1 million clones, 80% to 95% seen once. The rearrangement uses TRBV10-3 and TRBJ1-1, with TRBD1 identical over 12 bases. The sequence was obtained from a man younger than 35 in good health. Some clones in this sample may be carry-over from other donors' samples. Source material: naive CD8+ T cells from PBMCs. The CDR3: CAISEFSPGQGAAEAFF. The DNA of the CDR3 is TGTGCCATCAGTGAGTTCTCACCGGGACAGGGGGCCGCTGAAGCTTTCTTT.